A selection of T cell receptor beta chains follows, all from one sample in a study of beta chain features in type 1 diabetes. TCRdb's copy holds only in-frame clones and misses some; the assay was immunoSEQ multiplex PCR. The data hold roughly 220,000 clones, with roughly 16% observed a single time. The sample comprised naive CD4+ T cells from blood. Source of these receptors: a man aged 30 to 39 with type 1 diabetes. CDR3s include the opening cysteine and the closing phenylalanine or tryptophan. The order of the fields is V gene, clone size, D gene, J gene, CDR3 length, CDR3 DNA, CDR3 protein. The D gene is left open where the match is weak. For some rows the clone size is stated as once, few or many, or as a class when expanded; others skip it.

v_gene: TRBV29-1
abundance: few
d_gene: TRBD2
j_gene: TRBJ2-5
len: 12
CDR3nt: TGCAGCGGCAACTCGGGGGAGGGGACCCAGTACTTC
CDR3aa: CSGNSGEGTQYF

v_gene: TRBV29-1
abundance: .
d_gene: .
j_gene: TRBJ2-7
len: 12
CDR3nt: TGCAGCGTGGGGGGACCATCCTACGAGCAGTACTTC
CDR3aa: CSVGGPSYEQYF

v_gene: TRBV4-1
abundance: .
d_gene: .
j_gene: TRBJ1-2
len: 13
CDR3nt: TGCGCCAGCAGCCTAATTCGAAACTATGGCTACACCTTC
CDR3aa: CASSLIRNYGYTF

v_gene: TRBV2
abundance: .
d_gene: .
j_gene: TRBJ1-5
len: 14
CDR3nt: TGTGCCAGCAGTGAAGGTCGGATGGGTGGGCCCCAGCATTTT
CDR3aa: CASSEGRMGGPQHF

v_gene: TRBV9
abundance: .
d_gene: TRBD1
j_gene: TRBJ2-2
len: 14
CDR3nt: TGTGCCAGCAGCATCGACAGGGGAACCGGGGAGCTGTTTTTT
CDR3aa: CASSIDRGTGELFF

v_gene: TRBV7-2
abundance: few
d_gene: .
j_gene: TRBJ2-5
len: 14
CDR3nt: TGTGCCAGCAGCTTGGGGCCCGGGACGGAGACCCAGTACTTC
CDR3aa: CASSLGPGTETQYF

v_gene: TRBV21-1
abundance: .
d_gene: .
j_gene: TRBJ2-5
len: 12
CDR3nt: TGTGCCAGCAGCGGTCTAACGGAGACCCAGTACTTC
CDR3aa: CASSGLTETQYF

v_gene: TRBV29-1
abundance: many
d_gene: .
j_gene: TRBJ2-7
len: 11
CDR3nt: TGCAGCGTTGGCGGAGCGGAGGGGCAGTACTTC
CDR3aa: CSVGGAEGQYF

v_gene: TRBV29-1
abundance: .
d_gene: .
j_gene: TRBJ1-1
len: 13
CDR3nt: TGCAGCGTTGTTTTGGCCGGGTTGACTGAAGCTTTCTTT
CDR3aa: CSVVLAGLTEAFF

v_gene: TRBV18
abundance: few
d_gene: .
j_gene: TRBJ2-7
len: 13
CDR3nt: TGTGCCAGCTCACCGCCCGGGGACTACGAGCAGTACTTC
CDR3aa: CASSPPGDYEQYF

v_gene: TRBV7-9
abundance: few
d_gene: .
j_gene: TRBJ2-2
len: 14
CDR3nt: TGTGCCAGCAGAGATCTAGGGAACACCGGGGAGCTGTTTTTT
CDR3aa: CASRDLGNTGELFF

v_gene: TRBV11-2
abundance: few
d_gene: TRBD2
j_gene: TRBJ2-2
len: 13
CDR3nt: TGTGCCAGCAGCTGGACTAGCTCCGGGGAGCTGTTTTTT
CDR3aa: CASSWTSSGELFF

v_gene: TRBV7-9
abundance: few
d_gene: .
j_gene: TRBJ2-3
len: 15
CDR3nt: TGTGCCAGCAGCTCCACGTGGCGGTCCACAGATACGCAGTATTTT
CDR3aa: CASSSTWRSTDTQYF

v_gene: TRBV18
abundance: .
d_gene: .
j_gene: TRBJ2-2
len: 15
CDR3nt: TGTGCCAGCTCTCCCGCTGGACGGCCGACCGGGGAGCTGTTTTTT
CDR3aa: CASSPAGRPTGELFF

v_gene: TRBV29-1
abundance: few
d_gene: TRBD2
j_gene: TRBJ2-5
len: 12
CDR3nt: TGCAGCCACCACGGGGGGGGTGAGACCCAGTACTTC
CDR3aa: CSHHGGGETQYF

v_gene: TRBV25-1
abundance: .
d_gene: TRBD1
j_gene: TRBJ2-7
len: 16
CDR3nt: TGTGCCAGCAGTGGGGGGCCTGGGACAGGACGCTCCGAGCAGTACTTC
CDR3aa: CASSGGPGTGRSEQYF

v_gene: TRBV29-1
abundance: few
d_gene: TRBD2
j_gene: TRBJ2-2
len: 13
CDR3nt: TGCAGCGTTGTCGTCGGGGGGACCGGGGAGCTGTTTTTT
CDR3aa: CSVVVGGTGELFF

v_gene: TRBV7-8
abundance: few
d_gene: .
j_gene: TRBJ1-2
len: 16
CDR3nt: TGTGCCAGCAGCTTAAATCGCGTAGGGGGTCCCTATGGCTACACCTTC
CDR3aa: CASSLNRVGGPYGYTF

v_gene: TRBV2
abundance: few
d_gene: .
j_gene: TRBJ2-3
len: 13
CDR3nt: TGTGCCAGCAGTGATATTTGGGCAGATACGCAGTATTTT
CDR3aa: CASSDIWADTQYF

v_gene: TRBV9
abundance: few
d_gene: .
j_gene: TRBJ2-1
len: 13
CDR3nt: TGTGCCAGCAGCGTGAGGGGATGGAATGAGCAGTTCTTC
CDR3aa: CASSVRGWNEQFF

v_gene: TRBV6-5
abundance: .
d_gene: TRBD2
j_gene: TRBJ2-3
len: 15
CDR3nt: TGTGCCAGCAGTTTTAGCGGGAGTCGGACAGATACGCAGTATTTT
CDR3aa: CASSFSGSRTDTQYF

v_gene: TRBV7-2
abundance: .
d_gene: TRBD1
j_gene: TRBJ2-1
len: 15
CDR3nt: TGTGCCAGCAGCTTAGTCCAGGGGGCCTACAATGAGCAGTTCTTC
CDR3aa: CASSLVQGAYNEQFF

v_gene: TRBV29-1
abundance: .
d_gene: TRBD2
j_gene: TRBJ2-1
len: 13
CDR3nt: TGCAGCGGGGGGAGTAGCGGGAGACATGAGCAGTTCTTC
CDR3aa: CSGGSSGRHEQFF

v_gene: TRBV27
abundance: .
d_gene: .
j_gene: TRBJ2-7
len: 13
CDR3nt: TGTGCCAGCAGTTTGATAGACGGCTACGAGCAGTACTTC
CDR3aa: CASSLIDGYEQYF

v_gene: TRBV7-2
abundance: .
d_gene: .
j_gene: TRBJ2-1
len: 12
CDR3nt: TGTGCCAGCAGCCGACAGACTCTGGGGCAGTTCTTC
CDR3aa: CASSRQTLGQFF

v_gene: TRBV6-5
abundance: .
d_gene: .
j_gene: TRBJ2-1
len: 13
CDR3nt: TGTGCCAGCAGTTACGCGGCCGGGTTTGAGCAGTTCTTC
CDR3aa: CASSYAAGFEQFF

v_gene: TRBV29-1
abundance: few
d_gene: TRBD1
j_gene: TRBJ2-7
len: 14
CDR3nt: TGCAGCGTTGCCGTGGGACAGGGGGGCTACGAGCAGTACTTC
CDR3aa: CSVAVGQGGYEQYF

v_gene: TRBV18
abundance: .
d_gene: .
j_gene: TRBJ1-1
len: 11
CDR3nt: TGTGCCAGCTCACCAGGGCCAGAAGCTTTCTTT
CDR3aa: CASSPGPEAFF

v_gene: TRBV18
abundance: .
d_gene: .
j_gene: TRBJ2-7
len: 13
CDR3nt: TGTGCCAGCTCACCGGACCGAGCCTACGAGCAGTACTTC
CDR3aa: CASSPDRAYEQYF

v_gene: TRBV7-2
abundance: few
d_gene: TRBD2
j_gene: TRBJ2-5
len: 15
CDR3nt: TGTGCCAGCAGCTGGGGACTAGCGGGAGTGGAGACCCAGTACTTC
CDR3aa: CASSWGLAGVETQYF

v_gene: TRBV7-9
abundance: few
d_gene: .
j_gene: TRBJ2-7
len: 16
CDR3nt: TGTGCCAGCAGCTTAGTAAGTCTATGGACGCCGGTCGAGCAGTACTTC
CDR3aa: CASSLVSLWTPVEQYF

v_gene: TRBV28
abundance: .
d_gene: TRBD2
j_gene: TRBJ2-3
len: 15
CDR3nt: TGTGCCAGCAGGCTAGCGGGCCTCTCCACAGATACGCAGTATTTT
CDR3aa: CASRLAGLSTDTQYF

v_gene: TRBV19
abundance: .
d_gene: .
j_gene: TRBJ2-1
len: 16
CDR3nt: TGTGCCAGTAGTATAGTTTGGCGGGACTCCTACAATGAGCAGTTCTTC
CDR3aa: CASSIVWRDSYNEQFF

v_gene: TRBV9
abundance: few
d_gene: TRBD2
j_gene: TRBJ2-1
len: 15
CDR3nt: TGTGCCAGCAGCGTGGGACTAGCGGGAGGCAATGAGCAGTTCTTC
CDR3aa: CASSVGLAGGNEQFF

v_gene: TRBV7-3
abundance: few
d_gene: .
j_gene: TRBJ2-5
len: 13
CDR3nt: TGTGCCAGCAGCTTAAGTGCCCAAGAGACCCAGTACTTC
CDR3aa: CASSLSAQETQYF

v_gene: TRBV2
abundance: few
d_gene: .
j_gene: TRBJ1-4
len: 14
CDR3nt: TGTGCCAGCAGTGAATTGAACAGGGATGAAAAACTGTTTTTT
CDR3aa: CASSELNRDEKLFF

v_gene: TRBV29-1
abundance: few
d_gene: .
j_gene: TRBJ1-1
len: 14
CDR3nt: TGCAGCGTTGAGTTACAGGCCTTGAACACTGAAGCTTTCTTT
CDR3aa: CSVELQALNTEAFF

v_gene: TRBV11-3
abundance: once
d_gene: .
j_gene: TRBJ2-1
len: 14
CDR3nt: TGTGCCAGCACCTCCGGAGATACCTACAATGAGCAGTTCTTC
CDR3aa: CASTSGDTYNEQFF

v_gene: TRBV2
abundance: .
d_gene: TRBD2
j_gene: TRBJ2-1
len: 15
CDR3nt: TGTGCCAGCAGTGAAGGCCCAGCGGGAGTTGATGAGCAGTTCTTC
CDR3aa: CASSEGPAGVDEQFF

v_gene: TRBV28
abundance: .
d_gene: TRBD1
j_gene: TRBJ1-2
len: 15
CDR3nt: TGTGCCAGCAGTTTAGCCGGGACAGGGGACTATGGCTACACCTTC
CDR3aa: CASSLAGTGDYGYTF

v_gene: TRBV29-1
abundance: few
d_gene: .
j_gene: TRBJ2-7
len: 12
CDR3nt: TGCAGCTACGGGTCGAGCTCCTACGAGCAGTACTTC
CDR3aa: CSYGSSSYEQYF

v_gene: TRBV9
abundance: .
d_gene: TRBD2
j_gene: TRBJ2-1
len: 17
CDR3nt: TGTGCCAGCAGCGTAGGAGCGGGAGGTTCTAATTACAATGAGCAGTTCTTC
CDR3aa: CASSVGAGGSNYNEQFF